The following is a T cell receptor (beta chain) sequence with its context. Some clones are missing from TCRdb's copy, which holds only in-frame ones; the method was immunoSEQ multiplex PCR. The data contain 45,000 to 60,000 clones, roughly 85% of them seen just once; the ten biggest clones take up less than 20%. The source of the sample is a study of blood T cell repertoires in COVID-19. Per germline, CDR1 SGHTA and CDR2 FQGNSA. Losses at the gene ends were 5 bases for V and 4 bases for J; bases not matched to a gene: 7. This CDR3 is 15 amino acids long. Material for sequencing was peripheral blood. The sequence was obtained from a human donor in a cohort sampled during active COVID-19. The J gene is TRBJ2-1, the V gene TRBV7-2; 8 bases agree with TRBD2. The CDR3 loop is CASSNASGPYNEQFF. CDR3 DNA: TGTGCCAGCAGCAACGCTAGCGGGCCGTACAATGAGCAGTTCTTC.